This T cell receptor beta chain stems from a study of molecular identifiers for immune sequencing clone quantification (dated by TCRdb to about 2018). About the full investigation: For a replicate experiment, RNA from around 20,000 or 100,000 naive CD8 T cells was divided into five aliquots, of which four were sequenced. The study was a methods study using CD8 T cells to benchmark molecular-identifier clustering-based TCR repertoire sequencing (MIDCIRS) and TCR RNA copy counting. On the study overall, not on this receptor specifically: Identical TCR molecules sharing a barcode could cause highly expanded clone sizes to be underestimated. The naive libraries included spiked-in Jurkat TCR RNA (about 11 copies' worth), and this RNA is not part of the donor repertoire. Modeling indicated about three TCR RNA copies recovered per cell, compared with 9.5 to 10 by digital PCR, which implies a capture efficiency of about 27%. Spiked-in Jurkat TCR RNA equal to a single cell's worth was reported to be detectable even within 1,100,000 naive CD8 T cells. Without barcode sub-clustering, chimeric consensus sequences inflated TCR diversity; chimeras reached as high as 47%. Clones above 20 RNA copies held over 98% of molecules in CMV-specific effector cells but under 1% in naive cells.

Library generation was performed with PCR. TCRdb names NextSeq 500 as the instrument used. Bulk TCR libraries were made following a previously described method, with the TCR primers given in Table S5. Purification of total RNA was performed with the Qiagen AllPrep DNA/RNA kit. Reads from multiple sequencing runs of the same library were pooled before analysis. In the original analysis: Reads were retained only if the reads had an exact TCR constant sequence, and the retained reads were trimmed to 150 nt and grouped according to their 12-nt molecular barcodes. Reads in each barcode group were sub-clustered using a 15% Levenshtein threshold, and a quality-weighted consensus sequence was built for each RNA molecule. Non-functional sequences were excluded, and lower-count sequences lying one edit away from another sequence were also excluded. On the basis of fitting two negative binomial distributions, barcode sub-clusters with fewer than 20% of the maximum read count were discarded. In-frame beta chains were kept once TCRdb had trimmed the public reads at Q25 with fastp and called clones with MiXCR. Each CDR3 protein appears once, grouped with its most common genes and DNA. These V and J calls rely on TCRdb rather than the paper's analysis. This sample has 85,000 to 100,000 distinct CDR3 sequences in its table, and approximately 24% of those were observed once. The ten largest clones capture more than 0.8% of the sample.

Libraries of naive CD8 T cells were built from anywhere between about 20,000 and 1,000,000 sorted cells, with 10%, 30% or 50% of the purified RNA used. On a BD FACSAria II, naive CD8 T cells were FACS-sorted as CD8+CD4-CCR7+CD45RA+ and collected into RLT Plus buffer. Roughly ten TCR copies' worth of Jurkat RNA were spiked into about 20,000-1,000,000 naive CD8 T cell samples to test detection sensitivity. Enrichment of CD8 T cells was performed with RosetteSep CD8+ T Cell Enrichment Cocktail and Ficoll-Paque, after which ACK red cell lysis was carried out. This clonotype was counted at least ten times. Its antigen remains undetermined. An end of the junction does not agree with germline; a read error may underlie this. Its CDR3 holds 11 amino acids, cysteine through phenylalanine. The retained sequence is limited to the CDR3, 33 bases, with the frame set at the first base. The germline V gene sets CDR1 to SGDLS and CDR2 to YYNGEE.

The sequence links TRBV9 to TRBJ1-4, with TRBD1 matching 8 junction bases. The origin of this receptor is a human donor in good health. Some libraries in this study had Jurkat cell RNA spiked in. Sequenced sample: naive CD8+ T cells from blood, with Jurkat cell RNA spiked in. According to the study, the label for this sample's cell subset or site signals: FACS-sorted CD8+CD4-CCR7+CD45RA+ naive T cells. For the CDR3, the sequence is CASSLDRGPVF. Read as DNA, the sequence is TGTGCCAGCAGCCTAGACAGGGGCCCGGTTTTT.